The 25 T cell receptor beta chains presented below share a single source sample, sequenced in a study of T cells in Graves' hyperthyroidism and ophthalmopathy. Amplified regions were TCR beta CDR3 sequences from RNA transcripts. When the TCR CDR3 underwent first-round RT-PCR, the HTBI primer set was used. TCRdb ran MiXCR on the multiplex PCR reads and lists one entry per CDR3 protein. The sample lists 300,000 to 450,000 distinct CDR3 sequences, about a fifth occurring once. Sequenced material: blood. All receptors derive from a man aged 18 to 30 with Graves' ophthalmopathy.

Written as DNA, the CDR3 is TGTGCCAGCAGGCGGGACCTAACCGACAATGAGCAGTTCTTC. Encoded protein: CASRRDLTDNEQFF. The chain combines TRBV12-3 or TRBV12-4 with TRBJ2-1; perhaps TRBD2 as D (6 bases). V dropped 6 bases and J dropped 5 bases, with 14 bases sitting between them. The CDR3 contains 14 residues.

At least ten counts were recorded for this clonotype. The rearrangement uses TRBV5-1 and TRBJ2-3, with TRBD1 as a possible D gene (6 bases). Germline-derived CDR1 and CDR2 are SGHRS and YFSETQ. Deletions cut 2 bases from V and 3 bases from J, with 10 bases between. The CDR3 is made up of 14 amino acids. The CDR3 is CASSFYGQTDTQYF. The CDR3 DNA is TGCGCCAGCAGCTTTTACGGACAGACAGATACGCAGTATTTT.

This clonotype was counted many times. This sequence joins TRBV12-3 or TRBV12-4 and TRBJ2-1; D not resolved. Between the trimmed V and J ends, which lost 8 bases and 2 bases, there was a span of 7 bases. The CDR3 has 12 residues. The CDR3 DNA sequence: TGTGCCAGCGGGCAGGCCTACAATGAGCAGTTCTTC. This gives the protein CASGQAYNEQFF.

This clonotype was detected a few times. The V call is TRBV10-3, the J call TRBJ1-5; D remains ambiguous. Germline loops: CDR1 ENHRY, CDR2 SYGVKD. V lost 3 bases and J 5 bases, leaving 5 bases between the germline ends. There are 12 residues in the CDR3. The CDR3 protein is CAISEPHQPQHF. As DNA, the CDR3 is TGTGCCATCAGTGAACCCCATCAGCCCCAGCATTTT.

The genes are TRBV7-9 and TRBJ1-1; TRBD1 aligns across 7 bases. Germline V lookup: CDR1 SEHNR, CDR2 FQNEAQ (reference sequence). V shed 5 bases and J 0 bases; nucleotides not matched to a gene: 6. CDR3 length equals 15 residues. CDR3 loop: CASSERTGLNTEAFF. CDR3 coding DNA: TGTGCCAGCAGCGAAAGGACAGGTCTGAACACTGAAGCTTTCTTT.

This clonotype was counted at least ten times. This rearrangement joins TRBV20-1 to TRBJ2-2; possibly TRBD1 for D (5 bases). The V gene's germline CDR1 is DFQATT and CDR2 SNEGSKA (reference sequence). There are 15 residues in the CDR3. V was clipped by 7 bases and J by 1 base, with 16 bases between them. CDR3 loop: CSVLPMGLNTGELFF. The CDR3, as DNA: TGCAGTGTCCTACCAATGGGGCTGAACACCGGGGAGCTGTTTTTT.

This clonotype came up many times. The rearrangement links TRBV19 to TRBJ1-1, with 9 bases identical to TRBD1. V lost 6 bases to trimming and J lost 6 bases; unmatched junction nucleotides: 11. Germline V gives CDR1 LNHDA, CDR2 SQIVND (reference sequence). The CDR3 loop spans 15 amino acids. CDR3 nucleotide sequence: TGTGCCAGTAGCCCCGGGACAGGGTCTCTGTCTGAAGCTTTCTTT. It encodes CASSPGTGSLSEAFF. Full variable domain (remainder filled in from reference TRBV19 and TRBJ1-1): DGGITQSPKYLFRKEGQNVTLSCEQNLNHDAMYWYRQDPGQGLRLIYYSQIVNDFQKGDIAEGYSVSREKKESFPLTVTSAQKNPTAFYLCASSPGTGSLSEAFFGQGTRLTVV.

In its sample, this clonotype was seen many times. This chain joins TRBV6-5 and TRBJ1-2; no firm D call. CDR1 MNHEY and CDR2 SVGAGI come from the germline V gene. Trimming cost V 0 bases and J 0 bases, with 11 bases left between them. CDR3 length: 16 residues. The chain's CDR3 is CASSYSSGRANYGYTF. For the CDR3, the DNA is TGTGCCAGCAGTTACTCGTCGGGGAGAGCTAACTATGGCTACACCTTC.

This clonotype was found a few times. The chain links TRBV11-2 to TRBJ2-7, with 9 bases matching TRBD1. The V gene end was trimmed by 6 bases and the J gene end by 0 bases; junction bases not matched to a gene: 9. CDR3 length: 16 residues. Germline assignment: CDR1 SGHAT and CDR2 FQNNGV. The CDR3 DNA is TGTGCCAGCAGTCGCCCCGGGACAGGGAGCTCCTACGAGCAGTACTTC. Protein: CASSRPGTGSSYEQYF. The whole variable domain, filled in from reference TRBV11-2 and TRBJ2-7, reads EAGVAQSPRYKIIEKRQSVAFWCNPISGHATLYWYQQILGQGPKLLIQFQNNGVVDDSQLPKDRFSAERLKGVDSTLKIQPAKLEDSAVYLCASSRPGTGSSYEQYFGPGTRLTVT.

V gene TRBV5-1 combines with J gene TRBJ2-2, with D perhaps matching TRBD1 (5 bases). With 4 bases removed from V and 6 bases from J, the gap between germline ends came to 13 bases. CDR1 is SGHRS and CDR2 is YFSETQ in the germline V gene. The CDR3 runs to 14 residues. The CDR3 spells CASSAQLQAGELFF. Written as DNA, the CDR3 is TGCGCCAGCAGCGCTCAACTACAGGCCGGGGAGCTGTTTTTT. The whole variable domain, filled in from reference TRBV5-1 and TRBJ2-2, reads KAGVTQTPRYLIKTRGQQVTLSCSPISGHRSVSWYQQTPGQGLQFLFEYFSETQRNKGNFPGRFSGRQFSNSRSEMNVSTLELGDSALYLCASSAQLQAGELFFGEGSRLTVL.

This sequence joins TRBV20-1 and TRBJ2-7; TRBD1 agrees at 10 bases. Germline V gives CDR1 DFQATT, CDR2 SNEGSKA (reference sequence). This CDR3 region has 17 residues. V dropped 0 bases and J dropped 0; count of bases not matched to a gene: 8. The CDR3 sequence: CSARDSGQGVFSYEQYF. In nucleotides, the CDR3 is TGCAGTGCTAGAGATTCCGGACAGGGGGTCTTCTCCTACGAGCAGTACTTC.

Ten or more counts support this clonotype. The chain employs TRBV5-6 and TRBJ1-2, with D uncertain. V gave up 1 base and J gave up 2 bases, with 6 bases separating them. This CDR3 has 13 residues. CDR1 and CDR2 (germline): SGHDT, YYEEEE. The CDR3 bases are TGTGCCAGCAGCTTGTTCGGGAACTATGGCTACACCTTC. Translation: CASSLFGNYGYTF.

In the case of this clonotype: One base away lies a much larger clone, so this may be a sequencing read error. CDR3 sequence reads: CASRLERGLNTEELFF. CDR3 nucleotide sequence: TGTGCCAGCAGACTCGAGCGGGGACTGAACACCGAGGAGCTGTTTTTT. The chain joins TRBV12-3 or TRBV12-4 to TRBJ2-2, with 7 positions matching TRBD2. The CDR3 runs 16 residues.

The chain links TRBV15 to TRBJ1-5; tentative D call: TRBD1 (6 bases). Trimming removed 1 base from V and 6 bases from J, with 10 bases in between. The CDR3 has 14 amino acids. Germline V gene lookup returns CDR1 LNHNV and CDR2 YYDKDF (reference sequence). The CDR3, as DNA: TGTGCCACCAGCAGAGGACAGGCCGGTCAGCCCCAGCATTTT. Translating gives CATSRGQAGQPQHF. Full variable domain (missing parts from reference TRBV15 and TRBJ1-5): DAMVIQNPRYQVTQFGKPVTLSCSQTLNHNVMYWYQQKSSQAPKLLFHYYDKDFNNEADTPDNFQSRRPNTSFCFLDIRSPGLGDTAMYLCATSRGQAGQPQHFGDGTRLSIL.

The table lists this clonotype with many counts. This sequence joins TRBV2 and TRBJ1-1; 9 bases align to TRBD1. CDR3 length equals 15 residues. Germline loops: CDR1 SNHLY, CDR2 FYNNEI. The trim removed 4 bases at V and 1 base at J, leaving 4 bases unmatched. CDR3 DNA sequence: TGTGCCAGCAGTGTTGGGGGACAGGGGAACACTGAAGCTTTCTTT. Translated: CASSVGGQGNTEAFF.

This clonotype was picked up a small number of times. As DNA, the CDR3 is TGTGCCAGCAGCTTAGTGGGACAGGGGGCCGGGGGGGCCCAGCATTTT. Amino acid sequence: CASSLVGQGAGGAQHF. The V gene is TRBV7-9, the J gene TRBJ1-5; 12 positions match TRBD1. The ends lost 1 base at V and 11 bases at J; junction bases unmatched: 9. The CDR3 covers 16 residues. Germline V gene lookup returns CDR1 SEHNR and CDR2 FQNEAQ (reference sequence). The variable domain in full, completed from reference TRBV7-9 and TRBJ1-5, reads DTGVSQNPRHKITKRGQNVTFRCDPISEHNRLYWYRQTLGQGPEFLTYFQNEAQLEKSRLLSDRFSAERPKGSFSTLEIQRTEQGDSAMYLCASSLVGQGAGGAQHFGDGTRLSIL.

This clonotype was picked up many times. V gene TRBV3-1 combines with J gene TRBJ2-7; 10 bases are shared with TRBD1. CDR1 LGHDT and CDR2 YNNKEL come from the germline V gene (reference sequence). The V gene end was trimmed by 4 bases and the J gene end by 6 bases; junction bases not matched to a gene: 9. CDR3 length: 15 residues. CDR3 DNA sequence: TGTGCCAGCAGCCCCGGGACAGGGGATGGTTTCGAGCAGTACTTC. Its protein product is CASSPGTGDGFEQYF.

This clonotype was recorded many times. The chain employs TRBV27 and TRBJ2-1; 12 bases fit TRBD2. Germline values: CDR1 MNHEY, CDR2 SMNVEV (reference sequence). The trim removed 2 bases at V and 9 bases at J, leaving 8 bases unmatched. The CDR3 consists of 16 residues. CDR3 sequence: CASSLVSSGGASEQFF. DNA of the CDR3: TGTGCCAGCAGTTTAGTGTCTAGCGGGGGGGCCAGTGAGCAGTTCTTC.

The sample holds many counts of this clonotype. The junction departs from the called germline gene at one end, perhaps through a read error. The V call is TRBV5-6, the J call TRBJ1-1, with a possible D match to TRBD1 (6 bases). CDR3 size: 11 residues. CDR1 is SGHDT and CDR2 is YYEEEE in the germline V gene. CDR3 sequence reads: CASSLEGGLIF. The CDR3 bases are TGTGCCAGCAGCTTGGAGGGGGGGCTAATCTTT.

The chain recombines TRBV2 with TRBJ2-1; 11 bases are shared with TRBD1. CDR1 is SNHLY and CDR2 is FYNNEI in the germline V gene. The ends lost 7 bases at V and 9 bases at J; junction bases unmatched: 5. This CDR3 region has 13 residues. The CDR3 DNA is TGTGCCAGCACCGGACAGGGGGCGAGTGAGCAGTTCTTC. Its protein product is CASTGQGASEQFF.

The genes are TRBV6-2 or TRBV6-3 and TRBJ2-2; D gene unclear. There are 14 residues in the CDR3. The ends were cut back, 5 bases at V and 3 bases at J, with 10 bases in the middle. Germline CDR1 and CDR2: MNHEY and SVGEGT. CDR3 coding DNA: TGTGCCAGCAGTCCTAATATAGACACCGGGGAGCTGTTTTTT. The encoded protein is CASSPNIDTGELFF.

This clonotype was seen repeatedly, ten times or more. The chain has TRBV7-8 and TRBJ1-5, with D maybe TRBD1 (6 bases). The CDR3 contains 13 residues. V lost 5 bases to trimming and J lost 6 bases, with 11 bases between them. Germline CDR1 SGHVS, CDR2 FQNEAQ. CDR3 in amino acids: CASSAGAVQPQHF. The CDR3, as DNA: TGTGCCAGCAGCGCGGGGGCAGTTCAGCCCCAGCATTTT.

This clonotype has a count of ten or more. The chain has TRBV27 and TRBJ2-3; TRBD1 agrees at 9 bases. V was clipped by 4 bases and J by 5 bases; unmatched bases: 7. CDR1 is MNHEY and CDR2 is SMNVEV in the germline V gene (reference sequence). This CDR3 spans 15 amino acids. The CDR3 spells CASSSYRGRKDTQYF. CDR3 sequence (DNA): TGTGCCAGCAGTTCGTACAGGGGGCGGAAAGATACGCAGTATTTT.

The chain uses TRBV2 and TRBJ2-5; 8 bases are a match to TRBD2. Germline V gene lookup returns CDR1 SNHLY and CDR2 FYNNEI. The CDR3 sequence is 16 residues long. V lost 6 bases to trimming and J lost 4 bases; unmatched junction nucleotides: 13. In DNA form, the CDR3 reads TGTGCCAGCAGAAGAGGACTGAGCGGGAGCACAGAGACCCAGTACTTC. Its translation: CASRRGLSGSTETQYF.

This chain links TRBV24-1 with TRBJ2-1, with 12 nucleotides matching TRBD1. J lost 7 bases, V lost 9 bases, and 9 bases had no gene match. The CDR3 is 15 residues long. The germline V gene has CDR1 KGHDR and CDR2 SFDVKD. As DNA, the CDR3 is TGTGCCACCGGAACCGGGACAGGGGGCTTAAATGAGCAGTTCTTC. Its protein is CATGTGTGGLNEQFF.